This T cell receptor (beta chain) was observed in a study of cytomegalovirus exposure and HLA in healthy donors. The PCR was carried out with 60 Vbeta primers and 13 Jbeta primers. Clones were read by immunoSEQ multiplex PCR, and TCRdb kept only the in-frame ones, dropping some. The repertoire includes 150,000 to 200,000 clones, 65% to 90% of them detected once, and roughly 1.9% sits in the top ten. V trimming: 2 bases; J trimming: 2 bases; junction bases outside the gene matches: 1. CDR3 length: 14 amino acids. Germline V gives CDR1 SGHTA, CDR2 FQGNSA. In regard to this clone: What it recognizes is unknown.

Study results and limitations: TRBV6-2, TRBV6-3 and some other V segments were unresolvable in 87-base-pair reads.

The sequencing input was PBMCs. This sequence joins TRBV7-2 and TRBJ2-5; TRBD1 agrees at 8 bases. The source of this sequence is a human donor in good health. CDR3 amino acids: CASSLNRGQETQYF. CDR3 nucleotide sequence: TGTGCCAGCAGCTTAAACAGGGGGCAAGAGACCCAGTACTTC.